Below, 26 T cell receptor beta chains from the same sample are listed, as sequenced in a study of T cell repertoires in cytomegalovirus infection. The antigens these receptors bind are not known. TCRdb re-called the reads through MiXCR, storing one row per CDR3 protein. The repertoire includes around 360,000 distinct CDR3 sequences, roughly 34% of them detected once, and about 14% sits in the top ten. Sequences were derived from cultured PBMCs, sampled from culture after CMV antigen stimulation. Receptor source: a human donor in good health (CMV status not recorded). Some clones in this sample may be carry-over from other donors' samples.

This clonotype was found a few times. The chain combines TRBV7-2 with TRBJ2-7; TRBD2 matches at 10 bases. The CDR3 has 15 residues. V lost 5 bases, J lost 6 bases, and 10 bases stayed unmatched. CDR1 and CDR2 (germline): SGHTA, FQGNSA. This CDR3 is CASSQGVAGGSEQYV. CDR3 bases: TGTGCCAGCAGCCAAGGAGTAGCGGGAGGTTCCGAGCAGTACGTC.

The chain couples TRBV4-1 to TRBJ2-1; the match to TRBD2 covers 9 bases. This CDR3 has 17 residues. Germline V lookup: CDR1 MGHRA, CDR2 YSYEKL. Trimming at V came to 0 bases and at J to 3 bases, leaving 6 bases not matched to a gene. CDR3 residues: CASSQESGTSSYNEQFF. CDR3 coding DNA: TGCGCCAGCAGCCAAGAATCGGGGACTAGCAGCTACAATGAGCAGTTCTTC.

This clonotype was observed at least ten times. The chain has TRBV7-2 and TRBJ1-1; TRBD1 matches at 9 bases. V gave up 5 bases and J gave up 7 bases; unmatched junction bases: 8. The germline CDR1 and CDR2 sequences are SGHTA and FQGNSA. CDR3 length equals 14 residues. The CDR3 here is CASSLDRGLVEAFF. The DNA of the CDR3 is TGTGCCAGCAGCCTGGACAGGGGCTTAGTTGAAGCTTTCTTT.

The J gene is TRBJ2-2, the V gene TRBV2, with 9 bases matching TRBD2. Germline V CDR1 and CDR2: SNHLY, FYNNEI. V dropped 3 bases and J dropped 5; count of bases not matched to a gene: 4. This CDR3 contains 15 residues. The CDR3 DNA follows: TGTGCCAGCAGTGATAGCGGGAGCGGTACCGGGGAGCTGTTTTTT. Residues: CASSDSGSGTGELFF. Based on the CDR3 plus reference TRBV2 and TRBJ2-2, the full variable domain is EPEVTQTPSHQVTQMGQEVILRCVPISNHLYFYWYRQILGQKVEFLVSFYNNEISEKSEIFDDQFSVERPDGSNFTLKIRSTKLEDSAMYFCASSDSGSGTGELFFGEGSRLTVL.

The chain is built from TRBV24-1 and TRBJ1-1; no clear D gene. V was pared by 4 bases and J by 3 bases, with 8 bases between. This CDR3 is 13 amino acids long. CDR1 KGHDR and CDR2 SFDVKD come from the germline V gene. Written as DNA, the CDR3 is TGTGCCACCAGTGACCTAAGATACACTGAAGCTTTCTTT. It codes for CATSDLRYTEAFF.

The CDR3 DNA reads as TGTGCCAGCAGTTATGGGTCCGGGTGGGGGAATGAGCAGTTCTTC. Translated: CASSYGSGWGNEQFF. The chain has TRBV6-2 or TRBV6-3 and TRBJ2-1; D might be TRBD1 or TRBD2, each matching 5 bases. Germline V gene sequence: CDR1 MNHEY, CDR2 SVGEGT. The CDR3 contains 15 residues. Trimming stripped 3 bases from V and 7 bases from J, with 16 bases between.

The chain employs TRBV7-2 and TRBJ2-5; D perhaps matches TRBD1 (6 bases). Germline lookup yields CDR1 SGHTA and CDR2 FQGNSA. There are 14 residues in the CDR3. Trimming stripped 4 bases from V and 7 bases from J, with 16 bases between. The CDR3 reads CASSSSRDMGTQYF. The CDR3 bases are TGTGCCAGCAGCTCCAGCCGGGACATGGGGACCCAGTACTTC.

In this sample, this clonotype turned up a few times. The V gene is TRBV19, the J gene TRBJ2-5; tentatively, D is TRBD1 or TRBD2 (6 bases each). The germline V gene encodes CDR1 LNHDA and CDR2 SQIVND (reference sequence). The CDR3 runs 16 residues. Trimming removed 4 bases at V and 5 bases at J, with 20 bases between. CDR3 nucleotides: TGTGCCAGTAGTACGCCTAGCGACAGGCCTTCGGAGACCCAGTACTTC. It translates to CASSTPSDRPSETQYF. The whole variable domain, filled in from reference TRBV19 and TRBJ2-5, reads DGGITQSPKYLFRKEGQNVTLSCEQNLNHDAMYWYRQDPGQGLRLIYYSQIVNDFQKGDIAEGYSVSREKKESFPLTVTSAQKNPTAFYLCASSTPSDRPSETQYFGPGTRLLVL.

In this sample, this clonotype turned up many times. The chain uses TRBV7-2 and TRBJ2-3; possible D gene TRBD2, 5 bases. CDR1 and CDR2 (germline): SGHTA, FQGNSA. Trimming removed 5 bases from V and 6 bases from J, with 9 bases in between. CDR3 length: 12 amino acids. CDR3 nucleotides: TGTGCCAGCAGCGGATTAGCGGATACGCAGTATTTT. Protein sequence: CASSGLADTQYF.

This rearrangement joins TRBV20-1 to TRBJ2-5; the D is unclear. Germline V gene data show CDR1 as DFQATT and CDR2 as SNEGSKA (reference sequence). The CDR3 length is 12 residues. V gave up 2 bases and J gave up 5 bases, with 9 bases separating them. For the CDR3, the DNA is TGCAGTGCTAGATCTTTGGTGGAGACCCAGTACTTC. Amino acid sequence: CSARSLVETQYF.

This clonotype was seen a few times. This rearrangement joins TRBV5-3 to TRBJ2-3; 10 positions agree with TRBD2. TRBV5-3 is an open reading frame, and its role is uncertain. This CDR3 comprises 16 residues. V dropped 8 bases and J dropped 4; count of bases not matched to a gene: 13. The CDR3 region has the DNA TGTGCCAGCAGCCCAGTGGGACTAGCGAACCCAGATACGCAGTATTTT. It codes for CASSPVGLANPDTQYF.

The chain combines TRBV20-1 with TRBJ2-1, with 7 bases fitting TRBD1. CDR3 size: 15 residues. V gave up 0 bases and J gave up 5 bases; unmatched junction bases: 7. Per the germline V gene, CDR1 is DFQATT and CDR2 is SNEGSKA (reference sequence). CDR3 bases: TGCAGTGCTAGAGACCGACAGGGATTAGACAATGAGCAGTTCTTC. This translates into CSARDRQGLDNEQFF.

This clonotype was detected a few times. CDR3 coding DNA: TGTGCCAGCAGTTACTGGACAGGGGGGACCTCCTACGAGCAGTACTTC. Translating it yields CASSYWTGGTSYEQYF. The gene calls are TRBV6-2 or TRBV6-3 and TRBJ2-7; 10 bases map to TRBD1. CDR1 is MNHEY, CDR2 SVGEGT, per germline. The CDR3 spans 16 residues. The V segment lost 1 base and the J segment 0 bases; nucleotides outside the gene matches: 3.

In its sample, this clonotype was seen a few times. Here the CDR3 reads CASSSTRGQPQHF. CDR3 nucleotides: TGTGCCAGCAGCTCAACACGAGGTCAGCCCCAGCATTTT. The genes are TRBV5-5 and TRBJ1-5; D remains unclear. This CDR3 has 13 residues. V was clipped by 3 bases and J by 6 bases, with 10 bases between them. Germline V gives CDR1 SGHKS, CDR2 YYEKEE (reference sequence).

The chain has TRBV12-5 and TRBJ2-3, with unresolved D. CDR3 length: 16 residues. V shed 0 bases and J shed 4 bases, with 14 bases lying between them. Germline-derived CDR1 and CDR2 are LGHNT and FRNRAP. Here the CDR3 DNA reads TGTGCTAGTGGTTTGGTCGTGGGGATCTCGGCAGATACGCAGTATTTT. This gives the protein CASGLVVGISADTQYF.

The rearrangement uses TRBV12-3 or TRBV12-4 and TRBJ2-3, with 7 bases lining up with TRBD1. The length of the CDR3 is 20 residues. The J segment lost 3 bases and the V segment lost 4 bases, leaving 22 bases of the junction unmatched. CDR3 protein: CASSSPGEKTDRSVTDTQYF. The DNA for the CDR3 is TGTGCCAGCAGTTCCCCCGGGGAAAAAACGGACAGGAGTGTTACAGATACGCAGTATTTT.

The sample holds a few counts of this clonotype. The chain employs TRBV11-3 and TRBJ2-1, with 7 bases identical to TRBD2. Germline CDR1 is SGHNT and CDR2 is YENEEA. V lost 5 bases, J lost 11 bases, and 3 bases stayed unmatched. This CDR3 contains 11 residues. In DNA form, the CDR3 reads TGTGCCAGCAGCAGGGACTACCAGCAGTTCTTC. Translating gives CASSRDYQQFF.

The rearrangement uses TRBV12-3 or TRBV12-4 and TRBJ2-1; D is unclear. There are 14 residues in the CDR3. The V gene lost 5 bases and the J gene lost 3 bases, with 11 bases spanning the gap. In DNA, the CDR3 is TGTGCCAGCAGTGCGGCTGGGGACTACAATGAGCAGTTCTTC. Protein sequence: CASSAAGDYNEQFF.

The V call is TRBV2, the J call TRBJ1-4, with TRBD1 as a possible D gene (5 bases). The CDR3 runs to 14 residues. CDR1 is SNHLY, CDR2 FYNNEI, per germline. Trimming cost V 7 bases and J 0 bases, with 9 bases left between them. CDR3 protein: CASKGTSTNEKLFF. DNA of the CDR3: TGTGCCAGCAAAGGGACTTCAACTAATGAAAAACTGTTTTTT.

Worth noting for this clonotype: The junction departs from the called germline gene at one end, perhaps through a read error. The CDR3 nucleotides are TGTGACAGCAGCTACAGGACAGATGGCTACACCTTC. Translation: CDSSYRTDGYTF. The V call is TRBV7-9, the J call TRBJ1-2; D might be TRBD1 (6 bases). CDR3 length equals 12 residues. CDR1 and CDR2 (germline): SEHNR, FQNEAQ (reference sequence).

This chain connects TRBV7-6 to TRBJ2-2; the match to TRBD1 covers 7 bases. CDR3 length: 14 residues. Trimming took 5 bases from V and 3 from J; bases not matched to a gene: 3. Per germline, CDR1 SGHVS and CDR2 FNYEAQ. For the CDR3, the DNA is TGTGCCAGCAGCCAGACAGGGTACACCGGGGAGCTGTTTTTT. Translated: CASSQTGYTGELFF.

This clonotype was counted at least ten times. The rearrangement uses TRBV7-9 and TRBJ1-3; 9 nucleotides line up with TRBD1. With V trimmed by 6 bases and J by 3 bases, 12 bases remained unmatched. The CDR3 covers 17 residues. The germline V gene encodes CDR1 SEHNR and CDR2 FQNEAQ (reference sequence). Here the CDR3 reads CASRKTGGEPSGNTIYF. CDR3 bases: TGTGCCAGCAGGAAAACAGGGGGCGAACCTAGTGGAAACACCATATATTTT.

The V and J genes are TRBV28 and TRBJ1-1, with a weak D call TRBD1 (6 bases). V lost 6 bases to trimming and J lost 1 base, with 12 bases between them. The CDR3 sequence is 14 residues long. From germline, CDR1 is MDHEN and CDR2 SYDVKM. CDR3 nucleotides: TGTGCCAGCAGGGGGGCTCCGGGGAACACTGAAGCTTTCTTT. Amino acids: CASRGAPGNTEAFF.

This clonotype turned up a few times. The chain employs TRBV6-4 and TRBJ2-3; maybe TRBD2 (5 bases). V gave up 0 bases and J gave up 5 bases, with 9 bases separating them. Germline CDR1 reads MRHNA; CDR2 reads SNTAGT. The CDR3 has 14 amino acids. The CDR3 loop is CASSDSNAGDTQYF. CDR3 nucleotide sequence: TGTGCCAGCAGTGACTCGAATGCGGGAGATACGCAGTATTTT.

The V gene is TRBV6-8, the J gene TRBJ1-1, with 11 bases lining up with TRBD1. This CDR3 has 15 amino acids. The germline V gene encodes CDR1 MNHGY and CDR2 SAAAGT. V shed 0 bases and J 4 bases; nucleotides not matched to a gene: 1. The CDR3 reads CASSYSGTGGTEAFF. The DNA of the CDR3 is TGTGCCAGCAGTTACTCCGGGACAGGGGGCACTGAAGCTTTCTTT.

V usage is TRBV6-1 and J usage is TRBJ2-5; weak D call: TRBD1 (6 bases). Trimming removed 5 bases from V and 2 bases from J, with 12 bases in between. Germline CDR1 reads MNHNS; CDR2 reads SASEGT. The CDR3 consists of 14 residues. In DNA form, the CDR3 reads TGTGCCAGCAGTATAGGACAGAATCAAGAGACCCAGTACTTC. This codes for CASSIGQNQETQYF.